This is a list of T cell receptor beta chains from one sample in a study of blood T cell repertoires in COVID-19. The repertoire was sequenced with immunoSEQ multiplex PCR; TCRdb's copy has only in-frame clones and lacks some. The table lists roughly 200,000 clones, nearly 90% of them singletons. Sequenced: peripheral blood. The receptors stem from a man aged 55-75 years with active or convalescent COVID-19. Both conserved end residues are part of each CDR3. A D gene is named only where the DNA matches it firmly. The listing skips clone size in some rows; elsewhere it reads once, few, many or a size class.

13,TRBV3-1/TRBV3-2,few,TRBJ1-5,NA,TGTGCCAGCAGCCAGGCCCCACAGGGGCCCCAGCATTTT,CASSQAPQGPQHF
17,TRBV4-2,NA,TRBJ2-7,NA,TGTGCCAGCAGCCAAGAGAGTTTCGCCGCCCCGGGTTACGAGCAGTACTTC,CASSQESFAAPGYEQYF
13,TRBV3-1/TRBV3-2,NA,TRBJ2-3,NA,TGTGCCAGCAGCCGACTTAGCACAGATACGCAGTATTTT,CASSRLSTDTQYF
17,TRBV5-1,NA,TRBJ1-3,TRBD1,TGCGCCAGCAGCTCCCAGGGGGGTCCGTCCTCTGGAAACACCATATATTTT,CASSSQGGPSSGNTIYF
15,TRBV2,NA,TRBJ1-4,TRBD1,TGTGCCAGCACCCCACAGGGGTTTTCTAATGAAAAACTGTTTTTT,CASTPQGFSNEKLFF
13,TRBV28,NA,TRBJ1-5,NA,TGTGCCAGCAAGCGCTGGGGCAATCAGCCCCAGCATTTT,CASKRWGNQPQHF
15,TRBV19,few,TRBJ2-3,TRBD2,TGTGCCAGTAGTAAGCGGGGGTTGTTCACAGATACGCAGTATTTT,CASSKRGLFTDTQYF
13,TRBV5-1,once,TRBJ1-1,NA,TGCGCCAGCAGTCGAGCAAGGAACACTGAAGCTTTCTTT,CASSRARNTEAFF
15,TRBV5-1,once,TRBJ1-1,TRBD1,TGCGCCAGCAGCGCAGACAGGGCCGGCCACACTGAAGCTTTCTTT,CASSADRAGHTEAFF
14,TRBV5-1,NA,TRBJ2-2,TRBD2,TGCGCCAGCAGCTCGGGACTACTCACCAGGGAGCTGTTTTTT,CASSSGLLTRELFF
16,TRBV2,NA,TRBJ2-5,TRBD2,TGTGCCAGCGCGGGTCACCTAGCGGGGGAACAAGAGACCCAGTACTTC,CASAGHLAGEQETQYF
14,TRBV29-1,NA,TRBJ1-1,TRBD1,TGCAGCGTTGAAATCGGGACAGCGAACACTGAAGCTTTCTTT,CSVEIGTANTEAFF
14,TRBV15,NA,TRBJ2-4,TRBD1,TGTGCCACCAGCACCCGGGAGACAGGGGCCACTCAGTACTTC,CATSTRETGATQYF
15,TRBV19,NA,TRBJ1-2,NA,TGTGCCAGTACTACATTCATACAGGGTGACTATGGCTACACCTTC,CASTTFIQGDYGYTF
14,TRBV5-1,NA,TRBJ2-7,TRBD1,TGCGCCAGCAGCCAGACAGGGTCCGACTACGAGCAGTACTTC,CASSQTGSDYEQYF
13,TRBV3-1/TRBV3-2,once,TRBJ1-2,NA,TGTGCCAGCAGCCAAGGATCGGGCTATGGCTACACCTTC,CASSQGSGYGYTF
14,TRBV2,NA,TRBJ1-4,NA,TGTGCCAGCAGTTCAGTCTCAACTAATGAAAAACTGTTTTTT,CASSSVSTNEKLFF
13,TRBV4-2,NA,TRBJ1-1,NA,TGTGCCAGCAGCCAAGGACAAAACACTGAAGCTTTCTTT,CASSQGQNTEAFF
12,TRBV2,few,TRBJ2-1,TRBD1,TGTGCCAGGCGGTTACAGGGGCAGGAGCAGTTCTTC,CARRLQGQEQFF
16,TRBV5-1,NA,TRBJ1-6,TRBD1,TGCGCCAGCAGCCCAGGGACAGGAGTCTATAATTCACCCCTCCACTTT,CASSPGTGVYNSPLHF
15,TRBV15,NA,TRBJ1-1,NA,TGTGCCACCAGCAGACCGACAGGTTTGAACACTGAAGCTTTCTTT,CATSRPTGLNTEAFF
12,TRBV7-9,NA,TRBJ1-5,NA,TGTGCCAGCAGCTTACAGGGATCGCCCCAGCATTTT,CASSLQGSPQHF
15,TRBV6-1,once,TRBJ1-5,NA,TGTGCCAGCAGTGAACGGGGGGGGGCAAATCAGCCCCAGCATTTT,CASSERGGANQPQHF
13,TRBV18,NA,TRBJ2-5,TRBD1,TGTGCCAGCTCACGGGACAGCCAAGAGACCCAGTACTTC,CASSRDSQETQYF
12,TRBV10-1,NA,TRBJ1-6,NA,TGCGCCAGCAGTGCCGGAGGTTCACCCCTCCACTTT,CASSAGGSPLHF
14,TRBV2,NA,TRBJ1-4,TRBD1,TGTGCCAGCAGGGACAGGGGCAGTAATGAAAAACTGTTTTTT,CASRDRGSNEKLFF
13,TRBV19,NA,TRBJ1-1,NA,TGTGCCAGTAAGGACTCCTTGAACACTGAAGCTTTCTTT,CASKDSLNTEAFF
14,TRBV6-5,NA,TRBJ1-5,NA,TGTGCCAGCACCTCAGATTCAAACAATCAGCCCCAGCATTTT,CASTSDSNNQPQHF
16,TRBV20-1,once,TRBJ1-6,NA,TGCAGTGCTAGTTTAACAGGGAACTTTTATAATTCACCCCTCCACTTT,CSASLTGNFYNSPLHF
12,TRBV5-4,once,TRBJ2-3,TRBD2,TGTGCCGCTGCAATGGGGGGGGATACGCAGTATTTT,CAAAMGGDTQYF
17,TRBV19,NA,TRBJ1-3,NA,TGTGCCAGTAGTATTTTCGGAGGCCAAGGCCCTGGAAACACCATATATTTT,CASSIFGGQGPGNTIYF
15,TRBV7-3,NA,TRBJ2-1,NA,TGTGCCAGCAGCACGGGACTTTCCGGGTACAATGAGCAGTTCTTC,CASSTGLSGYNEQFF
14,TRBV5-6,NA,TRBJ1-1,NA,TGTGCCAGCAGCTTGATGGCAGGGATCACTGAAGCTTTCTTT,CASSLMAGITEAFF
15,TRBV5-1,NA,TRBJ2-1,NA,TGCGCCAGCAGCTTGTTGGGGGCCACCTACAATGAGCAGTTCTTC,CASSLLGATYNEQFF
18,TRBV9,NA,TRBJ2-1,TRBD2,TGTGCCAGCAGCGGCGGGACTAGCGGGGGGTACCTCAGTGGTGAGCAGTTCTTC,CASSGGTSGGYLSGEQFF
13,TRBV12-5,NA,TRBJ1-1,NA,TGTGCTAGTGGTGAAGAAGCGAACACTGAAGCTTTCTTT,CASGEEANTEAFF
14,TRBV7-9,NA,TRBJ1-2,NA,TGTGCCAGCACCCCCGGGGAGGGGGGCAATGGCTACACCTTC,CASTPGEGGNGYTF
16,TRBV5-1,NA,TRBJ1-6,TRBD1,TGCGCCAGCAGCTTTTACCTGGGACAGGGAGGTTCACCCCTCCACTTT,CASSFYLGQGGSPLHF
13,TRBV27,NA,TRBJ2-1,TRBD2,TGTGCCAGCAGATGGACTAGCGGGAATGAGCAGTTCTTC,CASRWTSGNEQFF
19,TRBV4-1,NA,TRBJ2-5,TRBD1,TGCGCCAGCAGCCTCCCCCTTCGGGACAGGGGCGTCCGAGGGGAGACCCAGTACTTC,CASSLPLRDRGVRGETQYF
13,TRBV2,NA,TRBJ2-7,NA,TGTGCCAGCACTCGACTAGTCGGCTACGAGCAGTACTTC,CASTRLVGYEQYF
14,TRBV24-1,NA,TRBJ1-1,TRBD1,TGTGCCACCAGTAAGACAGGGGTGAACACTGAAGCTTTCTTT,CATSKTGVNTEAFF
15,TRBV27,NA,TRBJ1-3,NA,TGTGCCAGCACCCAATCAGGGGATTTTGGAAACACCATATATTTT,CASTQSGDFGNTIYF
16,TRBV18,NA,TRBJ1-2,NA,TGTGCCAGCTCGCCTTTCCCGACAGGAGCTAACTATGGCTACACCTTC,CASSPFPTGANYGYTF
14,TRBV14,NA,TRBJ2-5,NA,TGTGCCAGCAGCCAAGAGCGAGAAGTGGAGACCCAGTACTTC,CASSQEREVETQYF
15,TRBV11-2,few,TRBJ1-4,NA,TGTGCCAGCAGCTTATTGGGGCGCACTAATGAAAAACTGTTTTTT,CASSLLGRTNEKLFF
16,TRBV29-1,NA,TRBJ2-3,NA,TGCAGCGTTGAAGGCGGCGGGACAGATGTCACAGATACGCAGTATTTT,CSVEGGGTDVTDTQYF
13,TRBV24-1,NA,TRBJ1-2,TRBD1,TGTGCCACCAGCGAAACAGGGGGCTATAGCTACACCTTC,CATSETGGYSYTF
19,TRBV10-2,few,TRBJ2-1,TRBD2,TGCGCCAGCAGTGAGTCGAGTCGACTTGCGGGGAGGGAGGGCAATGAGCAGTTCTTC,CASSESSRLAGREGNEQFF
15,TRBV18,NA,TRBJ1-5,NA,TGTGCCAGCTCACCACCGGGAGGGTACAATCAGCCCCAGCATTTT,CASSPPGGYNQPQHF
15,TRBV19,once,TRBJ1-5,NA,TGTGCCAGTAGTACGGGGGGTTATAGCAATCAGCCCCAGCATTTT,CASSTGGYSNQPQHF
13,TRBV29-1,NA,TRBJ1-4,TRBD1,TGCAGCGTTGAAGGACAGGGAGGAGAAAAACTGTTTTTT,CSVEGQGGEKLFF
15,TRBV7-2,NA,TRBJ1-1,NA,TGTGCCAGCAGCTTACAGGCAGGGTATAACACTGAAGCTTTCTTT,CASSLQAGYNTEAFF
14,TRBV7-2,NA,TRBJ2-5,TRBD1,TGTGCCAGCAGCTCGACGGGACAGGGGGAGACCCAGTACTTC,CASSSTGQGETQYF
14,TRBV25-1,NA,TRBJ1-5,NA,TGTGCCAGCAGTCACAGGGACACCAATCAGCCCCAGCATTTT,CASSHRDTNQPQHF
17,TRBV6-1,NA,TRBJ1-5,TRBD1,TGTGCCAGCAGTGAAAATATAGGACAGGGGGCACGCCAGCCCCAGCATTTT,CASSENIGQGARQPQHF